The 23 T cell receptor beta chains in this list originate from one sample, sequenced in a study of post-analysis software for immune sequencing data. Study outcomes and limitations: Several TRBV segments occurring more often in patients than controls included TRBV5-6, TRBV5-1 and TRBV20-1.

Researchers reported that TCR beta cDNA libraries carried unique molecular identifiers. TCRdb used MiXCR to reprocess the PCR reads, holding one entry per CDR3 protein. The sample lists approximately 730,000 distinct CDR3 sequences; just under 30% were seen once. Antigens of these TCRs are unknown. Sequences were obtained from blood. These TCRs come from a girl aged 5 to 17 with multiple sclerosis.

This chain links TRBV7-2 with TRBJ1-2, with D unresolved. This CDR3 region has 16 residues. Deletions cut 4 bases from V and 2 bases from J, with 17 bases between. Germline lookup yields CDR1 SGHTA and CDR2 FQGNSA. The CDR3 here is CASSSFSWMGNYGYTF. In DNA, the CDR3 is TGTGCCAGCAGCTCATTCTCTTGGATGGGAAACTATGGCTACACCTTC.

This rearrangement joins TRBV27 to TRBJ2-5; D call uncertain. The germline V gene encodes CDR1 MNHEY and CDR2 SMNVEV (reference sequence). The CDR3 totals 12 residues. For the CDR3, the DNA is TGTGCTAACGGCAGGCACCAAGAGACCCAGTACTTC. This sequence encodes CANGRHQETQYF.

This clonotype was detected only a few times. The V call is TRBV7-2, the J call TRBJ2-7; no reliable D call. CDR3 size: 14 residues. The germline gives CDR1 SGHTA, CDR2 FQGNSA. Trimming removed 5 bases from V and 7 bases from J, with 18 bases in between. The CDR3 reads CASSSRGPSEEQYF. CDR3 nucleotides: TGTGCCAGCAGCAGTCGAGGACCCTCGGAAGAGCAGTACTTC.

In its sample, this clonotype was seen a few times. The V call is TRBV27, the J call TRBJ2-5, with 8 bases aligning to TRBD1. CDR1 and CDR2 (germline): MNHEY, SMNVEV (reference sequence). The V and J ends lost 6 bases and 7 bases, in that order; junction bases with no gene match: 4. The CDR3 consists of 12 residues. The DNA of the CDR3 is TGTGCCAGCAGAGGGACAGGCGGGACCCAGTACTTC. It encodes CASRGTGGTQYF.

The chain's CDR3 is CASSQESGQGKDGYTF. For the CDR3, the DNA is TGTGCCAGCAGCCAAGAATCTGGACAGGGAAAAGATGGCTACACCTTC. The rearrangement joins TRBV14 to TRBJ1-2, with TRBD1 identical over 8 bases. The germline CDR1 and CDR2 sequences are SGHDN and FVKESK. The junction had 9 bases not matched to a gene; V was cut back by 0 bases and J by 6 bases. The CDR3 length is 16 residues.

The CDR3 nucleotides read TGTGCCAGCAGCACGGGGATTCTTGAAAAACTGTTTTTT. This encodes CASSTGILEKLFF. The chain employs TRBV7-2 and TRBJ1-4; D unresolved. Trimming left V 5 bases short and J 7 bases short, with 11 bases between. The CDR3 has 13 amino acids. Germline CDR1 SGHTA, CDR2 FQGNSA.

Only a few counts were recorded for this clonotype. This chain connects TRBV7-2 to TRBJ2-3, with D perhaps TRBD1 (6 bases). CDR3 length: 14 amino acids. Trimming cost V 1 base and J 5 bases, with 10 bases left between them. Germline CDR1 SGHTA, CDR2 FQGNSA. This CDR3 is CASSLDQGKDTQYF. The DNA of the CDR3 is TGTGCCAGCAGCTTAGACCAGGGGAAAGATACGCAGTATTTT.

V and J are TRBV10-1 and TRBJ2-3; tentatively, D is TRBD2 (5 bases). Germline V CDR1 and CDR2: WNHNN, SYGVQD (reference sequence). The CDR3 runs to 15 residues. Trimming removed 3 bases at V and 4 bases at J, with 14 bases between. The CDR3 nucleotides read TGCGCCAGCAGTGATGGGCCGGGGATCCCAGATACGCAGTATTTT. It specifies CASSDGPGIPDTQYF.

V is TRBV27 and J is TRBJ1-2, with D tentatively TRBD1 (5 bases). Trimming took 5 bases from V and 4 from J, leaving 8 bases between them. Germline V gives CDR1 MNHEY, CDR2 SMNVEV (reference sequence). The CDR3 is 12 residues long. CDR3 sequence: CASSTGPYGYTF. CDR3 in DNA: TGTGCCAGCAGTACGGGACCCTATGGCTACACCTTC.

The chain carries TRBV7-9 and TRBJ2-1, with TRBD2 matching over 11 bases. The CDR3 is 15 amino acids. Germline assignment: CDR1 SEHNR and CDR2 FQNEAQ (reference sequence). Trimming removed 4 bases from V and 7 bases from J; junction bases left unmatched: 6. CDR3 coding DNA: TGTGCCAGCAGCTCTAGCGGGGGGATTCGGAATGAGCAGTTCTTC. Encoded protein: CASSSSGGIRNEQFF.

The gene calls are TRBV7-2 and TRBJ2-3; D is perhaps TRBD1 (6 bases). V was shortened by 2 bases and J by 0 bases, with 9 bases between the two germline ends. Germline CDR1 and CDR2: SGHTA and FQGNSA. The CDR3 sequence is 15 residues long. As DNA, the CDR3 is TGTGCCAGCAGCTTACAGCAGGGGAGCACAGATACGCAGTATTTT. This translates into CASSLQQGSTDTQYF.

The table lists this clonotype with a few counts. The chain couples TRBV7-9 to TRBJ2-1; D may correspond to TRBD1 or TRBD2 (6 bases each). Germline V gives CDR1 SEHNR, CDR2 FQNEAQ (reference sequence). V was shortened by 5 bases and J by 10 bases, with 12 bases between the two germline ends. CDR3 size: 12 residues. This chain's CDR3 is CASSKGGREQFF. The CDR3 DNA reads TGTGCCAGCAGCAAGGGGGGTAGAGAGCAGTTCTTC.

This chain uses TRBV29-1 with TRBJ2-1; D is uncertain. The J call could be wrong; TRBJ2-7 is a better fit for the DNA end. Looked up from germline, CDR1 is SQVTM and CDR2 is ANQGSEA. The CDR3 has 12 amino acids. The CDR3 is CSVEQVYNEQYF. In DNA form, the CDR3 reads TGCAGCGTTGAACAGGTTTACAATGAGCAGTACTTC.

The rearrangement joins TRBV4-2 to TRBJ2-1, with TRBD2 matching over 9 bases. The CDR3 sequence is 16 residues long. V shed 5 bases and J 5 bases; nucleotides not matched to a gene: 10. Germline CDR1 LGHNA, CDR2 YNFKEQ. CDR3 nucleotide sequence: TGTGCCAGCAGCTATCCGGCGGGGGGGCTTAACAATGAGCAGTTCTTC. This codes for CASSYPAGGLNNEQFF.

On this clonotype: The junction and the germline gene differ at one end; a read error may be behind it. The chain recombines TRBV7-7 with TRBJ2-1; a weak D match, TRBD1 (6 bases). Germline CDR1 and CDR2: SSHAT and FNYEAQ (reference sequence). This CDR3 contains 15 residues. The CDR3 DNA sequence: TGTGCTAGCAGCGCCAAGGGGGTTGGTGTAAATGAGCAGTTCTTC. This codes for CASSAKGVGVNEQFF. Full variable domain (missing parts from reference TRBV7-7 and TRBJ2-1): GAGVSQSPRYKVTKRGQDVTLRCDPISSHATLYWYQQALGQGPEFLTYFNYEAQPDKSGLPSDRFSAERPEGSISTLTIQRTEQRDSAMYRCASSAKGVGVNEQFFGPGTRLTVL.

This clonotype was recorded many times. J is TRBJ1-5 and V is TRBV15; TRBD1 matches 7 bases. Germline trimming cut 5 bases from V and 4 bases from J; bases unmatched to any gene: 5. From germline, CDR1 is LNHNV and CDR2 YYDKDF (reference sequence). CDR3 length: 14 residues. CDR3 DNA sequence: TGTGCCACCAGCGACCGACAGGGAAATCAGCCCCAGCATTTT. Encoded protein: CATSDRQGNQPQHF.

This clonotype was seen a handful of times. The V and J genes are TRBV12-3 or TRBV12-4 and TRBJ1-1; D unclear. V was clipped by 4 bases and J by 2 bases, with 11 bases between them. CDR3 size: 14 residues. CDR3 nucleotide sequence: TGTGCCAGCAGTTACCCGGGCCCCAACACTGAAGCTTTCTTT. As protein: CASSYPGPNTEAFF.

This clonotype was counted ten times or more. The J gene is TRBJ2-1, the V gene TRBV20-1; 7 nucleotides align to TRBD2. The CDR3 is 16 residues long. Germline values: CDR1 DFQATT, CDR2 SNEGSKA (reference sequence). V was pared by 5 bases and J by 12 bases, with 22 bases of the junction left unmatched. The CDR3 reads CSAPEVGRAKSGAQFF. The CDR3 bases are TGCAGTGCTCCCGAGGTTGGGAGGGCAAAAAGTGGGGCGCAGTTCTTC.

V gene TRBV12-3 or TRBV12-4 combines with J gene TRBJ2-5; TRBD2 agrees at 10 bases. The CDR3 is made up of 15 amino acids. J gave up 0 bases and V 6 bases, and 4 bases lay outside the gene matches. Written as DNA, the CDR3 is TGTGCCAGCAGCATACTAGCGGGAAACCAAGAGACCCAGTACTTC. Protein: CASSILAGNQETQYF.

This clonotype was recorded a few times. This chain connects TRBV29-1 to TRBJ2-1, with 14 bases identical to TRBD2. The trim removed 4 bases at V and 12 bases at J, leaving 5 bases unmatched. In germline, CDR1 is SQVTM, CDR2 ANQGSEA. The CDR3 contains 13 residues. Here the CDR3 DNA reads TGCAGCGTTGCGGGACTAGCGGGAGTCTTGCAGTTCTTC. Its protein is CSVAGLAGVLQFF.

This clonotype showed up many times. The chain couples TRBV5-1 to TRBJ2-3; possible D gene TRBD2, 6 bases. V lost 4 bases to trimming and J lost 4 bases, with 13 bases between them. In germline, CDR1 is SGHRS, CDR2 YFSETQ. The CDR3 runs 14 residues. The CDR3 protein is CASSGGTGADTQYF. The DNA of the CDR3 is TGCGCCAGCAGCGGCGGGACCGGAGCAGATACGCAGTATTTT.

This clonotype showed up just a few times. The V gene is TRBV7-9, the J gene TRBJ2-7; 9 nucleotides match TRBD1. V was pared by 0 bases and J by 4 bases, with 4 bases of the junction left unmatched. CDR1 is SEHNR and CDR2 is FQNEAQ in the germline V gene (reference sequence). The CDR3 is 15 amino acids. CDR3 protein: CASSLAYRGLYEQYF. In nucleotides, the CDR3 is TGTGCCAGCAGCTTAGCGTACAGGGGGCTTTACGAGCAGTACTTC.

This clonotype was observed many times. V usage is TRBV29-1 and J usage is TRBJ2-5; 9 bases match TRBD1. Germline CDR1 is SQVTM and CDR2 is ANQGSEA. After removal of 6 bases from V and 2 bases from J, the junction contained 7 bases not matched to a gene. CDR3 length equals 14 residues. The CDR3 DNA reads as TGCAGCGTGGGGAGGACAGGGGCGCAAGAGACCCAGTACTTC. Translation gives CSVGRTGAQETQYF.